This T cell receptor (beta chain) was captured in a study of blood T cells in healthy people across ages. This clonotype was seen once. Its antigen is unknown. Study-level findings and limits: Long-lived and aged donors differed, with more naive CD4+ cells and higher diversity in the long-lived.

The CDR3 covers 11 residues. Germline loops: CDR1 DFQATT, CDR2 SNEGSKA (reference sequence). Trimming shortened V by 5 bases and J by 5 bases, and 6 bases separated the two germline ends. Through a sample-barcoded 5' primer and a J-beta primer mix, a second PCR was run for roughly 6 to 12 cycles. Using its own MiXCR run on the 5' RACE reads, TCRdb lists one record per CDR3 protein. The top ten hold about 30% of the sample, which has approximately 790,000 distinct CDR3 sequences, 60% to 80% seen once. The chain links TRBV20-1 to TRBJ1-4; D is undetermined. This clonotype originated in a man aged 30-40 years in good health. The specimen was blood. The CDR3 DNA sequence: TGCAGTGCTCGCATCAATGAAAAACTGTTTTTT. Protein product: CSARINEKLFF.